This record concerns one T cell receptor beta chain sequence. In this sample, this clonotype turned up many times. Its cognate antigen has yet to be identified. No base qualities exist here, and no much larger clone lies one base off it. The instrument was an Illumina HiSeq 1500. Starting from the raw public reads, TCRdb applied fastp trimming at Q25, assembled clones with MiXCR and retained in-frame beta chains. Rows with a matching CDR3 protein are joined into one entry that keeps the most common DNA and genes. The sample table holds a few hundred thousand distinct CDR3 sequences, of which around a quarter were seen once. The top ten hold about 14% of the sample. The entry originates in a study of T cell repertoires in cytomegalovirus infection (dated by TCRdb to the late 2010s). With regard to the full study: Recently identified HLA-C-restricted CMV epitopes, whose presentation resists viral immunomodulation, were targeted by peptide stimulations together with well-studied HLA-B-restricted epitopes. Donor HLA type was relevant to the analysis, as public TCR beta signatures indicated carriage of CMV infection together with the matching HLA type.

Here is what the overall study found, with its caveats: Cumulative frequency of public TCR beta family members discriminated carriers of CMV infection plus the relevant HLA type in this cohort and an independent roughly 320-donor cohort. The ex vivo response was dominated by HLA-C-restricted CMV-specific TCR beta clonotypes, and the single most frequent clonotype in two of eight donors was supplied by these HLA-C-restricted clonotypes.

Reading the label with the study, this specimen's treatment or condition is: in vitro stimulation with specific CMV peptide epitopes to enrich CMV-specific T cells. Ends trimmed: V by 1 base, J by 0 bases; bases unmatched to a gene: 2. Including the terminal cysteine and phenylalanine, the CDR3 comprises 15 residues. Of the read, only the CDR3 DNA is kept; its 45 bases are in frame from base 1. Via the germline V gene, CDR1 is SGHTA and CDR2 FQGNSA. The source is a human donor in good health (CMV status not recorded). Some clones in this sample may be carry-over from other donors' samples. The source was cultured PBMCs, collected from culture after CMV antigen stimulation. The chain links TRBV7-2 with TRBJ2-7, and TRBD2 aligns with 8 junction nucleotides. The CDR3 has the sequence CASSLESGSSYEQYF. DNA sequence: TGTGCCAGCAGCTTAGAGAGCGGGAGCTCCTACGAGCAGTACTTC.